This T cell receptor (beta chain) is from a study of persistence of HIV-infected CD4 T cells. As to this clone: Its antigen is unknown.

Deletions cut 5 bases from V and 1 base from J, with 15 bases between. This CDR3 contains 15 residues. The germline V gene encodes CDR1 SSHAT and CDR2 FNYEAQ (reference sequence). Sequencing used immunoSEQ version 4 in survey mode. Each sample used up to 1 ug genomic DNA diluted to roughly 10 ng/uL. Using immunoSEQ multiplex PCR, the repertoire was profiled, and TCRdb retains in-frame clones only, with some absent. There are over 6,000 clones in the sample; 79% occur only once, and 65% to 70% lies in the top ten. Cells were stimulated with CMV-infected fibroblast lysates at approximately 10 ug/mL. Responding CD4+ T cells were sorted by upregulation of both CD40 ligand and CD69. CD4+ T cell counts exceeded 400 cells/uL; CMV serology was positive.

The TCR sequence derives from an adult woman with HIV who was CMV-seropositive. Sequencing used CD4+ T cells sorted from PBMCs after approximately 19-hour stimulation, obtained from a patient who received antiretroviral therapy. The gene calls are TRBV7-7 and TRBJ2-7, with a possible D match to TRBD2 (6 bases). In DNA, the CDR3 is TGTGCCAGCAGCGCCTCACTAGCTACTTCCTACGAGCAGTACTTC. Translation gives CASSASLATSYEQYF.